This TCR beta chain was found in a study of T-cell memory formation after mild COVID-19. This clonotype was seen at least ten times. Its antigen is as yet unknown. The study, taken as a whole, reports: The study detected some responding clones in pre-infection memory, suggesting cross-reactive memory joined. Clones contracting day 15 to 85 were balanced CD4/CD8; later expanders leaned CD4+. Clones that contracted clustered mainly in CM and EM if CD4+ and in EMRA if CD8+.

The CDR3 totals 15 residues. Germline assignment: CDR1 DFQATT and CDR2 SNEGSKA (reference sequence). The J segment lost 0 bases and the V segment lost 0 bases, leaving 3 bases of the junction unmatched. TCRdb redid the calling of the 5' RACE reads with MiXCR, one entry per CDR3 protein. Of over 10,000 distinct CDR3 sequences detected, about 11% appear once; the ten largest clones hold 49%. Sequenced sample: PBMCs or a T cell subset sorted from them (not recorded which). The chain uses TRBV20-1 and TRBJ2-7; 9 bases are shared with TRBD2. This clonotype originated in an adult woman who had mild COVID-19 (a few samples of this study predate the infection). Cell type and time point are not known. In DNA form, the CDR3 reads TGCAGTGCTAGAGATATAGCGGGGGTCTCCTACGAGCAGTACTTC. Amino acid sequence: CSARDIAGVSYEQYF.